These 17 T cell receptor beta chains originate from one sample sequenced in a study of blood T cell repertoires in COVID-19. Sequencing was performed with immunoSEQ multiplex PCR; in TCRdb, only in-frame clones are kept and a portion is missing. The table has over 50,000 clones, 91% seen once. Sample: peripheral blood. The receptors shown here come from a man aged 50 to 59 with active COVID-19.

The V and J genes are TRBV6-1 and TRBJ2-3; no firm D call. V lost 3 bases and J lost 3, with 13 bases in between. Germline V gene data show CDR1 as MNHNS and CDR2 as SASEGT. The CDR3 runs to 15 residues. The CDR3 sequence is CASSESSTVTDTQYF. In DNA form, the CDR3 reads TGTGCCAGCAGTGAGTCGAGTACAGTGACAGATACGCAGTATTTT.

The rearrangement uses TRBV24-1 and TRBJ2-7, with D possibly matching TRBD1 (5 bases). Germline CDR1 KGHDR, CDR2 SFDVKD. CDR3 length equals 15 residues. V was shortened by 3 bases and J by 3 bases, with 14 bases between the two germline ends. The CDR3 sequence: CATSDADTTYYEQYF. Written as DNA, the CDR3 is TGTGCCACCAGTGATGCGGACACGACGTACTACGAGCAGTACTTC.

The chain combines TRBV5-1 with TRBJ1-2; possibly TRBD1 for D (5 bases). Per germline, CDR1 SGHRS and CDR2 YFSETQ. CDR3 size: 14 residues. V shed 5 bases and J shed 0 bases, with 11 bases lying between them. The CDR3 loop reads CASSRSTANYGYTF. CDR3 nucleotides: TGCGCCAGCAGTCGATCGACAGCTAACTATGGCTACACCTTC.

The chain employs TRBV2 and TRBJ2-1, with D possibly TRBD1 on 6 matching bases. Germline CDR1 and CDR2: SNHLY and FYNNEI. The CDR3 extends over 13 amino acids. Trimming removed 7 bases from V and 9 bases from J, with 16 bases in between. CDR3 sequence: CASKGQGSSEQFF. CDR3 sequence (DNA): TGTGCCAGCAAAGGTCAGGGGTCGAGTGAGCAGTTCTTC.

CDR3 sequence reads: CASSEGGTYNEQFF. The DNA of the CDR3 is TGTGCCAGCAGTGAGGGGGGAACCTACAATGAGCAGTTCTTC. V and J are TRBV25-1 and TRBJ2-1, with TRBD2 as a possible D gene (6 bases). Germline V gene data show CDR1 as MGHDK and CDR2 as SYGVNS. V was pared by 3 bases and J by 2 bases, with 8 bases between. CDR3 length equals 14 residues.

This clone was seen once. This chain connects TRBV18 to TRBJ2-1, with a possible D match to TRBD1 (6 bases). The CDR3 covers 14 residues. V was trimmed by 6 bases and J by 9 bases, leaving 18 bases between them. Germline CDR1 and CDR2: KGHSH and LQKENI. DNA for the CDR3: TGTGCCAGCTCCCCCGACAGGCTAAAGGTTGAGCAGTTCTTC. Protein sequence: CASSPDRLKVEQFF.

The chain employs TRBV6-5 and TRBJ2-4; maybe TRBD2 (5 bases). Trimming removed 10 bases at V and 0 bases at J, with 10 bases between. Germline V CDR1 and CDR2: MNHEY, SVGAGI. The CDR3 spans 13 residues. In nucleotides, the CDR3 is TGTGCCACCTCCGGACTAGCCAAAAACATTCAGTACTTC. Protein sequence: CATSGLAKNIQYF.

This chain uses TRBV5-1 with TRBJ2-7, with a possible D match to TRBD1 (6 bases). Trimming left V 7 bases short and J 2 bases short, with 10 bases between. Germline CDR1 and CDR2: SGHRS and YFSETQ. The CDR3 loop spans 12 amino acids. The CDR3 region is CASSRGPYEQYF. Written as DNA, the CDR3 is TGCGCCAGCTCCAGGGGTCCCTACGAGCAGTACTTC.

The genes are TRBV18 and TRBJ2-7, with D possibly TRBD1 on 5 matching bases. The CDR3 has 14 amino acids. Germline-derived CDR1 and CDR2 are KGHSH and LQKENI. Trimming left V 6 bases short and J 7 bases short, with 19 bases between. The CDR3: CASSTDSGLGEQYF. CDR3 bases: TGTGCCAGCTCTACAGATTCAGGGTTGGGGGAGCAGTACTTC.

This clone occurred once. This chain connects TRBV28 to TRBJ2-7; D not certain. The CDR3 length is 14 residues. The V gene's germline CDR1 is MDHEN and CDR2 SYDVKM. With 5 bases removed from V and 2 bases from J, the gap between germline ends came to 13 bases. The CDR3 DNA reads TGTGCCAGCAGTCCCGGTGGGCCTCCCTACGAGCAGTACTTC. Its translation is CASSPGGPPYEQYF.

Comments on this clone: The same CDR3 is also encoded by other DNA sequences in this sample. V gene TRBV2 combines with J gene TRBJ1-1; TRBD1 matches 7 bases. Germline loops: CDR1 SNHLY, CDR2 FYNNEI. The CDR3 extends over 15 amino acids. The V segment lost 5 bases and the J segment 0 bases; nucleotides outside the gene matches: 6. CDR3 region: CASSMGQSVNTEAFF. The CDR3 DNA reads as TGTGCCAGCAGTATGGGACAGTCCGTGAACACTGAAGCTTTCTTT.

This clone was seen only once. This chain links TRBV7-2 with TRBJ2-1, with 9 positions matching TRBD2. Unmatched junction bases numbered 8, after V lost 5 bases and J lost 9 bases. Germline V gene data show CDR1 as SGHTA and CDR2 as FQGNSA. This CDR3 has 14 residues. DNA for the CDR3: TGTGCCAGCAGCGGGCGGGAGGGCCTAGGTGAGCAGTTCTTC. It codes for CASSGREGLGEQFF.

The chain couples TRBV5-1 to TRBJ2-3; D is ambiguous. The V end lost 0 bases, the J end lost 1 base, and 3 bases lay between the germline ends. The CDR3 extends over 13 amino acids. Germline V gene lookup returns CDR1 SGHRS and CDR2 YFSETQ. CDR3 in amino acids: CASSLAGTDTQYF. The CDR3 DNA reads TGCGCCAGCAGCTTGGCGGGCACAGATACGCAGTATTTT.

The J gene is TRBJ1-4, the V gene TRBV28; D perhaps matches TRBD1 (6 bases). V was trimmed by 7 bases and J by 7 bases, leaving 10 bases between them. Germline CDR1 is MDHEN and CDR2 is SYDVKM. The CDR3 is 12 residues long. CDR3 nucleotide sequence: TGTGCCAGCACTAGACAGGCTGAAAAACTGTTTTTT. Amino acids: CASTRQAEKLFF.

The chain uses TRBV7-2 and TRBJ1-1; weak D call: TRBD1 (5 bases). The CDR3 has 16 amino acids. V was trimmed by 5 bases and J by 6 bases, leaving 22 bases between them. CDR1 and CDR2 (germline): SGHTA, FQGNSA. CDR3 nucleotides: TGTGCCAGCAGCAGTTTCGGGGGTAAAGGCAACGCTGAAGCTTTCTTT. This codes for CASSSFGGKGNAEAFF.

V usage is TRBV7-6 and J usage is TRBJ2-5, with a possible D match to TRBD2 (6 bases). CDR3 size: 17 residues. Germline V gene lookup returns CDR1 SGHVS and CDR2 FNYEAQ. With 5 bases removed from V and 4 bases from J, the gap between germline ends came to 23 bases. The CDR3 here is CASSPPGGARMGETQYF. CDR3 sequence (DNA): TGTGCCAGCAGCCCTCCCGGCGGGGCGAGGATGGGAGAGACCCAGTACTTC. Looking up the rest from reference TRBV7-6 and TRBJ2-5 gives the full variable domain: GAGVSQSPRYKVTKRGQDVALRCDPISGHVSLYWYRQALGQGPEFLTYFNYEAQQDKSGLPNDRFSAERPEGSISTLTIQRTEQRDSAMYRCASSPPGGARMGETQYFGPGTRLLVL.

The rearrangement joins TRBV19 to TRBJ1-5; 8 nucleotides line up with TRBD1. Germline V gives CDR1 LNHDA, CDR2 SQIVND (reference sequence). This CDR3 region has 14 residues. The V and J ends lost 6 bases and 5 bases, in that order; junction bases with no gene match: 6. CDR3 sequence (DNA): TGTGCCAGTAGGGGAACAGGGGGTGATCAGCCCCAGCATTTT. Protein sequence: CASRGTGGDQPQHF. Full variable domain (outside the CDR3, taken from reference TRBV19 and TRBJ1-5): DGGITQSPKYLFRKEGQNVTLSCEQNLNHDAMYWYRQDPGQGLRLIYYSQIVNDFQKGDIAEGYSVSREKKESFPLTVTSAQKNPTAFYLCASRGTGGDQPQHFGDGTRLSIL.